Below are 27 T cell receptor beta chains sequenced from a single sample in a study of identical twins. MiXCR was run by TCRdb on the 5' RACE reads, yielding one entry per CDR3 protein. The sample includes hundreds of thousands of distinct CDR3 sequences, 5.5% to 6.5% of them seen just once. What was sequenced was naive T cells sorted from blood. The receptors originated from a young man in good health.

This clonotype was detected a few times. The chain joins TRBV28 to TRBJ1-6, with D perhaps TRBD1 (6 bases). Germline CDR1 MDHEN, CDR2 SYDVKM. Trimming cost V 7 bases and J 5 bases, with 12 bases left between them. This CDR3 has 14 amino acids. CDR3 nucleotide sequence: TGTGCCAGCATCCGGGACACCAATAATTCACCCCTCCACTTT. Its translation: CASIRDTNNSPLHF.

This clonotype was counted a few times. The rearrangement links TRBV12-3 or TRBV12-4 to TRBJ2-1; 9 nucleotides align to TRBD1. Trimming took 3 bases from V and 8 from J; bases not matched to a gene: 5. The CDR3 is 14 amino acids. In DNA, the CDR3 is TGTGCCAGCAGTTTCCGGACAGGGGCTGATGAGCAGTTCTTC. Amino acid sequence: CASSFRTGADEQFF.

The table lists this clonotype with a few counts. The chain couples TRBV4-2 to TRBJ1-2; a possible D gene is TRBD1 (5 bases). This CDR3 has 16 residues. Trimming removed 6 bases from V and 2 bases from J, with 19 bases in between. Germline V lookup: CDR1 LGHNA, CDR2 YNFKEQ. The CDR3 DNA follows: TGTGCCAGCAGAGAGGCCAAAGCAGGGTGGAACTATGGCTACACCTTC. It encodes CASREAKAGWNYGYTF.

J is TRBJ2-7 and V is TRBV7-9; D uncertain. Germline assignment: CDR1 SEHNR and CDR2 FQNEAQ (reference sequence). Trimming removed 1 base at V and 5 bases at J, with 12 bases between. The CDR3 totals 14 residues. The CDR3 DNA is TGTGCCAGCAGCTTAGGTCGGCAGGTTCACGAGCAGTACTTC. As protein: CASSLGRQVHEQYF.

This clonotype was observed at least ten times. The gene calls are TRBV5-1 and TRBJ2-3; 9 positions match TRBD1. V shed 4 bases and J 2 bases; nucleotides not matched to a gene: 5. Germline CDR1 reads SGHRS; CDR2 reads YFSETQ. This CDR3 is 15 amino acids long. The CDR3 reads CASSGTGWITDTQYF. DNA for the CDR3: TGCGCCAGCAGCGGGACAGGGTGGATCACAGATACGCAGTATTTT.

This clonotype was counted between two and nine times. The chain is built from TRBV19 and TRBJ2-6, with a possible D match to TRBD2 (7 bases). The germline V and J ends were trimmed by 1 base and 0 bases, with 13 bases remaining between them. Germline V gives CDR1 LNHDA, CDR2 SQIVND (reference sequence). The CDR3 runs to 18 residues. CDR3 protein: CASSIAAGASSGANVLTF. CDR3 DNA sequence: TGTGCCAGTAGTATAGCGGCGGGGGCCTCCTCTGGGGCCAACGTCCTGACTTTC.

The table lists this clonotype with many counts. This chain joins TRBV12-3 or TRBV12-4 and TRBJ1-1; tentatively, D is TRBD1 (6 bases). The germline V and J ends were trimmed by 10 bases and 5 bases, with 17 bases remaining between them. The CDR3 has 13 residues. The CDR3 region has the DNA TGTGCCAACAAAGTACAGGGACAAACTGAAGCTTTCTTT. Translating it yields CANKVQGQTEAFF.

The table lists this clonotype with a few counts. This chain connects TRBV11-2 to TRBJ2-7; 8 nucleotides match TRBD2. Germline V lookup: CDR1 SGHAT, CDR2 FQNNGV. The CDR3 is made up of 16 amino acids. V trimming: 6 bases; J trimming: 8 bases; junction bases outside the gene matches: 18. The CDR3 DNA reads as TGTGCCAGCAGGCTACCCTTTCGAGCGGGAGTTTCGAAGCAGTACTTC. Encoded protein: CASRLPFRAGVSKQYF.

There are a few counts of this clonotype. The rearrangement uses TRBV6-2 or TRBV6-3 and TRBJ2-1; 8 bases align to TRBD1. The CDR3 has 15 residues. Looked up from germline, CDR1 is MNHEY and CDR2 is SVGEGT. V lost 6 bases to trimming and J lost 7 bases; unmatched junction nucleotides: 11. The CDR3: CASSQHRGAGNEQFF. The CDR3 DNA follows: TGTGCCAGCAGCCAACACAGGGGGGCAGGGAATGAGCAGTTCTTC.

The rearrangement uses TRBV5-1 and TRBJ2-5; D is ambiguous. The V end lost 2 bases, the J end lost 5 bases, and 10 bases lay between the germline ends. CDR3 length: 13 residues. Per germline, CDR1 SGHRS and CDR2 YFSETQ. The CDR3 DNA sequence: TGCGCCAGCAGCTTCGCCTCGATCGAGACCCAGTACTTC. Translation: CASSFASIETQYF.

This clonotype was recorded many times. As DNA, the CDR3 is TGCGCCAGCAGCTCCCAATCCGGGACATTGAGCTATGGCTACACCTTC. Amino acid sequence: CASSSQSGTLSYGYTF. J is TRBJ1-2 and V is TRBV5-1, with a tentative D call TRBD1 (6 bases). CDR1 is SGHRS, CDR2 YFSETQ, per germline. With 3 bases removed from V and 4 bases from J, the gap between germline ends came to 19 bases. The CDR3 has 16 amino acids.

This clonotype has just a few counts. The chain recombines TRBV5-1 with TRBJ2-7; tentatively, D is TRBD2 (7 bases). Trimming stripped 0 bases from V and 7 bases from J, with 17 bases between. Germline V gene sequence: CDR1 SGHRS, CDR2 YFSETQ. This CDR3 is 15 amino acids long. For the CDR3, the DNA is TGCGCCAGCAGCTTGGTAATACAGGGACTACCTGAGCAGTACTTC. Translation gives CASSLVIQGLPEQYF.

This clonotype was observed a few times. The chain joins TRBV2 to TRBJ2-2; D call uncertain. The CDR3 consists of 14 residues. V lost 3 bases and J 2 bases, leaving 7 bases between the germline ends. From germline, CDR1 is SNHLY and CDR2 FYNNEI. Here the CDR3 DNA reads TGTGCCAGCAGTGATCGGCACAACACCGGGGAGCTGTTTTTT. Encoded protein: CASSDRHNTGELFF.

This clonotype was seen ten or more times. This rearrangement joins TRBV27 to TRBJ1-2; the D is unclear. The CDR3 loop spans 14 amino acids. V gave up 6 bases and J gave up 4 bases, with 15 bases separating them. Per the germline V gene, CDR1 is MNHEY and CDR2 is SMNVEV (reference sequence). This CDR3 is CASSSSISLYGYTF. DNA for the CDR3: TGTGCCAGCAGCTCCAGTATATCCCTCTATGGCTACACCTTC.

This clonotype occurred many times. The genes are TRBV28 and TRBJ2-7; D may be TRBD1 (6 bases). V was pared by 7 bases and J by 0 bases, with 13 bases between. The length of the CDR3 is 14 residues. The germline gives CDR1 MDHEN, CDR2 SYDVKM. The CDR3 reads CASMGRGTSYEQYF. CDR3 DNA: TGTGCCAGCATGGGCAGGGGAACCTCCTACGAGCAGTACTTC.

This clonotype was recorded at least ten times. The chain employs TRBV15 and TRBJ2-2, with TRBD1 matching 8 bases. The ends lost 1 base at V and 1 base at J; junction bases unmatched: 2. The germline CDR1 and CDR2 sequences are LNHNV and YYDKDF (reference sequence). This CDR3 is 16 amino acids long. For the CDR3, the DNA is TGTGCCACCAGCAGAGCAGGGGGCGGGAACACCGGGGAGCTGTTTTTT. Amino acids: CATSRAGGGNTGELFF. Full variable domain (missing parts from reference TRBV15 and TRBJ2-2): DAMVIQNPRYQVTQFGKPVTLSCSQTLNHNVMYWYQQKSSQAPKLLFHYYDKDFNNEADTPDNFQSRRPNTSFCFLDIRSPGLGDTAMYLCATSRAGGGNTGELFFGEGSRLTVL.

This clonotype was seen a handful of times. The rearrangement joins TRBV10-3 to TRBJ2-5, with D maybe TRBD1 (6 bases). CDR3 length equals 13 residues. V was cut by 3 bases and J by 2 bases, with 7 bases left in between. Germline V gene data show CDR1 as ENHRY and CDR2 as SYGVKD. DNA of the CDR3: TGTGCCATCAGTGACGACAGGCAAGAGACCCAGTACTTC. It translates to CAISDDRQETQYF.

This clonotype came up a few times. The chain has TRBV4-1 and TRBJ2-1; 8 nucleotides align to TRBD2. V shed 0 bases, J shed 6 bases, and the junction held 7 bases outside the gene matches. Germline loops: CDR1 MGHRA, CDR2 YSYEKL. This CDR3 spans 16 amino acids. The CDR3, as DNA: TGCGCCAGCAGCCAAGAGCCGGGGGGGTTTCGCAATGAGCAGTTCTTC. This codes for CASSQEPGGFRNEQFF.

This clonotype was seen at least ten times. The V and J genes are TRBV12-3 or TRBV12-4 and TRBJ2-3; 8 bases align to TRBD2. V lost 6 bases and J lost 2; bases outside the gene matches: 7. The length of the CDR3 is 15 residues. The CDR3 loop is CASRTSGRITDTQYF. In DNA form, the CDR3 reads TGTGCCAGCAGGACCAGCGGGAGAATCACAGATACGCAGTATTTT.

The chain links TRBV28 to TRBJ1-3; TRBD1 aligns across 8 bases. In germline, CDR1 is MDHEN, CDR2 SYDVKM. CDR3 length equals 15 residues. Losses at the gene ends were 6 bases for V and 4 bases for J; bases not matched to a gene: 8. As DNA, the CDR3 is TGTGCCAGCAGAGCCCGGACAGGGCTCGGAAACACCATATATTTT. Encoded protein: CASRARTGLGNTIYF.

This clonotype showed up just a few times. This chain links TRBV3-1 with TRBJ1-1, with D possibly being TRBD1 (6 bases). This CDR3 region has 12 residues. The germline V gene encodes CDR1 LGHDT and CDR2 YNNKEL (reference sequence). The V end was cut by 1 base, the J end by 7 bases, with 7 bases between. CDR3 sequence (DNA): TGTGCCAGCAGCCAAGGCAGGGGTGAAGCTTTCTTT. This gives the protein CASSQGRGEAFF.

The rearrangement links TRBV20-1 to TRBJ2-3; 7 bases agree with TRBD2. Trimming removed 6 bases from V and 6 bases from J; junction bases left unmatched: 9. Germline V gene lookup returns CDR1 DFQATT and CDR2 SNEGSKA (reference sequence). The CDR3 has 13 amino acids. The CDR3 here is CSALTRLADTQYF. Here the CDR3 DNA reads TGCAGTGCCCTTACCCGACTAGCTGATACGCAGTATTTT.

This clonotype was seen repeatedly, ten times or more. The chain uses TRBV6-2 or TRBV6-3 and TRBJ2-1; 13 bases match TRBD2. V dropped 6 bases and J dropped 7; count of bases not matched to a gene: 6. CDR3 length: 15 amino acids. Per the germline V gene, CDR1 is MNHEY and CDR2 is SVGEGT. The CDR3 spells CASSRLAGGQNEQFF. CDR3 in DNA: TGTGCCAGCAGCCGACTAGCGGGAGGTCAAAATGAGCAGTTCTTC.

This clonotype was observed a handful of times. The gene calls are TRBV12-3 or TRBV12-4 and TRBJ2-3, with D possibly TRBD1 on 7 matching bases. This CDR3 spans 17 amino acids. V was pared by 7 bases and J by 3 bases, with 23 bases between. The CDR3 reads CASIPGGWERATDTQYF. The CDR3 nucleotides are TGTGCCAGCATCCCAGGGGGGTGGGAAAGGGCAACAGATACGCAGTATTTT.

This clonotype was found many times. The chain has TRBV4-2 and TRBJ1-4, with D unclear. Germline-derived CDR1 and CDR2 are LGHNA and YNFKEQ. This CDR3 spans 15 amino acids. V lost 1 base and J lost 8, with 14 bases in between. The DNA for the CDR3 is TGTGCCAGCAGCCAAGTATCTGGGGAGGACGAAAAACTGTTTTTT. It codes for CASSQVSGEDEKLFF.

The genes are TRBV27 and TRBJ2-2; possible D gene TRBD1, 5 bases. From germline, CDR1 is MNHEY and CDR2 SMNVEV (reference sequence). The V end lost 2 bases, the J end lost 4 bases, and 17 bases lay between the germline ends. CDR3 size: 17 residues. The CDR3 DNA is TGTGCCAGCAGTTTACAGGGAAGTGGGTACTCCACCGGGGAGCTGTTTTTT. It translates to CASSLQGSGYSTGELFF.

This clonotype was seen more than once but under ten times. The chain uses TRBV24-1 and TRBJ1-5, with 9 bases aligning to TRBD1. CDR3 size: 15 residues. V was clipped by 5 bases and J by 1 base; unmatched bases: 2. Germline CDR1 KGHDR, CDR2 SFDVKD. In DNA form, the CDR3 reads TGTGCCACCAGTGCCGGGACAGGGAGCAATCAGCCCCAGCATTTT. Amino acid sequence: CATSAGTGSNQPQHF.